This TCR beta chain is drawn from a study of metastatic and nonmetastatic thyroid tumors. Study information: It was across blood and tumor or nodule tissue from malignant and benign thyroid patients that repertoires were compared.

Original handling: Differences in CDR3 between clinicopathological groups were drawn on to build a classifier intended to discriminate distant-metastatic papillary thyroid cancer patients. MiXCR reprocessed the PCR reads for TCRdb. What appears here as the V and J calls and clone size reflects TCRdb's work, not the paper's. The sample includes some 12,000 clones, roughly a quarter of them seen just once. On this clone itself: Its antigen remains unknown.

The V gene's germline CDR1 is MGHRA and CDR2 YSYEKL. The CDR3 contains 16 residues. Trimming removed 0 bases at V and 2 bases at J, with 10 bases between. Study conclusions and caveats: In blood and tumor, TCR beta diversity was reportedly significantly higher in malignant thyroid tumors than in benign nodules.

Treatment of any kind had been given to no patient before thyroid surgery. Sample: tumor tissue. The clonotype was recovered from a female donor with papillary thyroid cancer or a benign thyroid nodule (not recorded which). Some clones in this sample may be carry-over from other donors' samples. The V gene is TRBV4-1, the J gene TRBJ2-2, with D perhaps matching TRBD2 (6 bases). DNA of the CDR3: TGCGCCAGCAGCCAAGATTTAGCGGCCAACACCGGGGAGCTGTTTTTT. The encoded protein is CASSQDLAANTGELFF.